Ten or more counts support the clone carrying this TCR beta chain. Its antigen is still unknown. This record comes from a study of human T cells and chemical hapten exposure. The study, taken as a whole, reports: Patch test score tracked positively with PT1 expanded TCR counts.

TCRdb processed the RACE reads anew with MiXCR; each CDR3 protein has one entry. The table shows tens of thousands of distinct CDR3 sequences, with about 10% occurring only once. Time point here: pre-sensitization, week 0. The sample's treatment: therapeutic diphenylcyclopropenone sensitization with weekly scalp DPC. Germline assignment: CDR1 SGHAT and CDR2 FQNNGV. Trimming took 1 base from V and 8 from J, leaving 11 bases between them. This CDR3 spans 14 amino acids. The V gene is TRBV11-2, the J gene TRBJ1-4; weak D call: TRBD1 (5 bases). This specimen was whole blood, taken in connection with sensitization to the hapten diphenylcyclopropenone (DPC). The TCR comes from a man aged 25-45 years with alopecia areata. Some clones in this sample may be carry-over from other donors' samples. The DNA of the CDR3 is TGTGCCAGCAGCTTAGTGGAGGGGTCGGAAAAACTGTTTTTT. Translating it yields CASSLVEGSEKLFF.